This is a list of T cell receptor beta chains from one sample in a study of blood T cell repertoires in COVID-19. Profiling relied on immunoSEQ multiplex PCR, and the TCRdb table lists in-frame clones only, not all of them. The repertoire consists of fewer than 400,000 clones, with roughly 90% occurring once and the leading ten covering roughly 2.9%. The specimen was peripheral blood. The receptors come from a woman in her twenties or thirties with COVID-19, enrolled during active disease. Both conserved end residues are part of each CDR3. The D gene is left open where the match is weak. The size of a clone is reported for some rows only, either as once, few or many, or as a class for expanded clones.

TRBV29-1	TRBD1	.	TRBJ2-5	CSAKGQSQETQYF	TGCAGTGCCAAGGGACAGTCCCAAGAGACCCAGTACTTC
TRBV7-9	TRBD2	.	TRBJ2-1	CASSLSLAEVNEQFF	TGTGCCAGCAGCTTAAGCCTAGCGGAAGTCAATGAGCAGTTCTTC
TRBV27	.	.	TRBJ1-4	CASSLSPGTTNEKLFF	TGTGCCAGCAGTTTATCCCCGGGAACAACTAATGAAAAACTGTTTTTT
TRBV19	.	once	TRBJ1-1	CASGPGGRGNTEAFF	TGTGCCAGCGGGCCGGGTGGCAGGGGGAACACTGAAGCTTTCTTT
TRBV9	TRBD1	.	TRBJ2-2	CASSARTGDTGELFF	TGTGCCAGCAGCGCCCGGACAGGGGACACCGGGGAGCTGTTTTTT
TRBV5-4	TRBD1	.	TRBJ2-7	CASSLAGQNYEQYF	TGTGCCAGCAGCTTGGCGGGACAGAACTACGAGCAGTACTTC
TRBV4-2	TRBD2	.	TRBJ2-1	CASSQADRTSGRNEQFF	TGTGCCAGCAGCCAAGCGGATAGGACTAGCGGGAGGAATGAGCAGTTCTTC
TRBV23-1	.	.	TRBJ2-5	CASSLRGGETQYF	TGCGCCAGCAGTCTAAGGGGGGGCGAGACCCAGTACTTC
TRBV6-1	.	once	TRBJ1-2	CASSERGGDGGYTF	TGTGCCAGCAGTGAAAGGGGAGGGGACGGTGGCTACACCTTC
TRBV30	.	.	TRBJ1-6	CAWGPGGLDYSPLHF	TGTGCCTGGGGCCCCGGAGGGCTGGATTATTCACCCCTCCACTTT
TRBV29-1	.	.	TRBJ1-1	CSVEDTTGPMNTEAFF	TGCAGCGTTGAAGATACGACAGGACCAATGAACACTGAAGCTTTCTTT
TRBV5-1	TRBD1	many	TRBJ2-3	CASSLGQGRDTQYF	TGCGCCAGCAGCCTCGGACAGGGGCGGGATACGCAGTATTTT
TRBV19	TRBD1	.	TRBJ2-7	CASSQVWTGGNEQYF	TGTGCCAGTAGTCAGGTCTGGACAGGGGGCAACGAGCAGTACTTC
TRBV6-2/TRBV6-3	TRBD1	.	TRBJ2-7	CASSYSRGQIAPTLAKYEQYF	TGTGCCAGCAGTTACTCGAGGGGACAGATCGCTCCGACGTTAGCGAAATACGAGCAGTACTTC
TRBV13	TRBD2	.	TRBJ2-1	CASSLILREGPYNEQFF	TGTGCCAGCAGCTTAATTCTGCGGGAGGGCCCCTACAATGAGCAGTTCTTC
TRBV20-1	.	.	TRBJ1-4	CSAPEGKLFF	TGCAGTGCTCCCGAGGGAAAACTGTTTTTT
TRBV4-2	.	.	TRBJ2-6	CASSLQGAGANVLTF	TGTGCCAGCAGCCTACAGGGAGCTGGGGCCAACGTCCTGACTTTC
TRBV6-6	.	.	TRBJ2-5	CASSAQGGETQYF	TGTGCCAGCAGCGCTCAGGGAGGAGAGACCCAGTACTTC
TRBV28	TRBD1	.	TRBJ1-1	CASSFGQHRGRGSTEAFF	TGTGCCAGCAGTTTCGGGCAACACAGGGGGCGCGGTAGCACTGAAGCTTTCTTT
TRBV30	TRBD1	.	TRBJ1-5	CAWSDSLTGDSNQPQHF	TGTGCCTGGAGTGATTCTCTGACAGGGGATAGCAATCAGCCCCAGCATTTT
TRBV11-2	TRBD2	.	TRBJ2-5	CASSSHVGGSETQYF	TGTGCCAGCAGCTCCCACGTCGGGGGGTCGGAGACCCAGTACTTC
TRBV19	TRBD2	.	TRBJ2-7	CASSPAGGYEQYF	TGTGCCAGTAGTCCTGCGGGGGGCTACGAGCAGTACTTC
TRBV7-2	.	.	TRBJ1-4	CASSLRPGATNEKLFF	TGTGCCAGCAGCTTAAGGCCAGGGGCAACTAATGAAAAACTGTTTTTT
TRBV5-1	.	once	TRBJ1-1	CASSFGGTSSTEAFF	TGCGCCAGCAGCTTCGGGGGGACATCGAGCACTGAAGCTTTCTTT
TRBV27	TRBD1	.	TRBJ2-7	CASSLGTGAYEQYF	TGTGCCAGCAGTCTCGGGACAGGGGCCTACGAGCAGTACTTC